This TCR beta chain appears in the sequencing data of a study of cytomegalovirus exposure and HLA in healthy donors (dated by TCRdb to 2017 to 2019). Regarding the study in general: An earlier analysis of 550 to 700 of the donors reported 250 to 350 Gb of sequence data and some 120 million unique TCR beta sequences from some 180 million T cells. Around 320 gigabases of sequencing data and approximately 85 million unique TCR sequences were included in an early release covering roughly 700 HLA-typed donors. Among the roughly 430 genotyped donors, under 90% belonged to the genetic ancestry cluster associated with self-reported Caucasian donors. The study aimed to test whether signatures of past pathogen exposure could be identified by cataloging public T cell receptors. The study used immunosequencing to profile the T cell repertoires of 670 or so subjects and linked those repertoires to cytomegalovirus serostatus. In addition to the first cohort of around 670 subjects, a separate validation cohort of some 120 different subjects was used. High-throughput TCR immunosequencing, statistical association of individual TCRs with disease status, and machine learning were combined to predict cytomegalovirus infection status. To study patterns of TCR occurrence, a later analysis re-analyzed previously published TCR beta repertoires from around 670 donors and added high-resolution HLA genotyping. Rather than using new phenotypic data, the later analysis identified candidate immune exposures from TCR beta sequences and from how often those sequences occurred across donors. An earlier analysis of approximately 630 of the donors applied high-throughput TCR beta sequencing to assess whether each TCR beta V gene segment acted as functional or pseudogenic. Donor age, sex, ethnicity and CMV serostatus were compiled together with the repertoire data. A later genetic analysis took genome-wide SNP genotypes for 398 of the 666 donors and used that subset as a discovery cohort. Every repertoire in the discovery cohort had been generated on one and the same sequencing platform. HLA typing covered class I and class II loci at four-digit resolution. The number of donors typed differed by locus, with about 629-630 for A, B, C, DRB1 and DQB1, 522 for DQA1, about 610 for DPA1, and roughly 450 for DPB1. A handful of DR-DQ haplotypes were treated as single units for association and clustering because of strong linkage in the cohort. Across roughly 420 genotyped donors of the cohort, an average of roughly 230,000 unique TCR beta nucleotide sequences per donor were sequenced, and approximately 17% of those sequences were non-productive. Overall results and qualifications from the work: The classifier was reported to diagnose cytomegalovirus status with high specificity and sensitivity in both the original cohort and the validation cohort. Compared with equally common non-associated chains, HLA-associated TCR beta chains in a later analysis were more clonally expanded and had lower generation probabilities. While some public TCRs were present in many individuals, most TCR sequences turned up only very rarely across donors. In an earlier analysis of about 600 of the donors, most TCR beta V segments appeared in productive rearrangements about 87% or about 30% of the time, broadly matching IMGT annotations. In vitro tests confirmed that a few of the cytomegalovirus-associated TCR beta chains recognize cytomegalovirus antigens. The only immune exposure information available for the cohort was CMV serostatus. The study listed 164 TCR beta chains as associated with cytomegalovirus. Assigning TCR associations to individual alleles was difficult when HLA alleles, especially DR and DQ, strongly co-occurred. A later genetic analysis associated a missense DCLRE1C variant with V-gene and J-gene trimming of TCR beta chains, and an independent cohort replicated the association. Specific HLA alleles were associated with 15,000 to 20,000 TCR beta sequences at a false discovery rate of 0.05 in a later analysis. In a later genetic analysis, fewer N-insertions in productive TCRs were reported among donors in an Asian-associated ancestry cluster than the roughly 640-donor mean. The earlier analysis of approximately 560 of the donors excluded fewer than 20 rarely observed V segments, including chromosome 9 orphons, because counts were too low. Only TCR beta chains were sequenced in this cohort, and the absence of alpha or paired-chain data limited detectable features. Because the 87-base-pair reads could not distinguish some IMGT-functional V segments, including TRBV6-2 and TRBV6-3, those segments were excluded. It was suggested by the authors that the approach could potentially be generalized to other disease states and immunological phenotypes. Correlated functional status among segregating V segments might reflect linkage disequilibrium, but an unknown experimental factor could not be ruled out. A further reported finding was that TCR beta sequences accurately predicted the HLA-A and HLA-B alleles for most subjects in the first cohort. Most CMV-associated TCR beta chains appeared to be HLA-restricted in a later analysis, and the HLA associations seemed to be driven largely by CMV exposure. Several of the top co-occurrence clusters appeared to be linked to parvovirus B19, influenza, CMV and Epstein-Barr virus, according to a later analysis. A cluster of highly shared sequence variants was judged likely to be a technical artifact of the sequencing pipeline. In a later analysis, the rate of TCR association differed among HLA loci, with DRB1 alleles having the most associated TCRs and HLA-C alleles having the fewest. Presence/absence analyses assumed roughly uniform sequencing depth across donors, an assumption that may not hold. Because HLA typing was unavailable for some donors at each locus, only the typed subset was used in association tests.

In total, about 650 healthy bone marrow donors made up the cohort. At the time of sampling, all cohort members were nominally healthy, though unrecorded immune exposures were likely present. The donor tested CMV seronegative and was one of the 352 seronegative cohort members. Each donor provided a peripheral blood sample, and peripheral blood mononuclear cells were used for TCR beta sequencing. Genomic DNA was extracted from the blood cell samples with the Qiagen DNeasy Blood Extraction Kit. This clone was counted only a few times. Its antigen is still unknown. Nothing much larger sits one base from this clone, and base qualities are not available. Library generation was performed with the immunoSEQ multiplex PCR assay. For the multiplex PCR, a mixture combining 60 forward primers for TCR Vbeta segments and 13 reverse primers for TCR Jbeta segments was used. Amplification of the CDR3 region of rearranged TCR beta genes was performed with a multiplex PCR assay on genomic DNA. The amplified TCR beta libraries were sequenced on the Illumina HiSeq System as 87-base-pair reads. As for how the authors treated the data: Across the 600 to 700 repertoires, a later analysis counted some 81 million unique TCR beta chains, roughly 11 million of which were shared by at least two donors. Raw reads were error-corrected and collapsed into unique sequences with a nearest-neighbor algorithm that merged closely related sequences to remove PCR and sequencing errors. V, D and J gene segments were assigned by aligning CDR3 sequences to IMGT reference sequences. For a sequence to be retained, a match of at least six nucleotides was required to both a V gene segment and a J gene segment. Rearrangements were classified as productive when the CDR3 lacked stop codons and remained in frame with V and J, and all other rearrangements were classified as non-productive. CDR3 was defined by IMGT convention, running from the second conserved V-encoded cysteine to the conserved J-encoded phenylalanine. Sequences without an unambiguous match to a single V gene segment were excluded from the earlier analysis of 450 to 750 of the donors. An earlier analysis of 500 to 600 of the donors classified V segments as functional when productive rearrangements were above 56.7% and as segregating when the standard deviation between donors was above 5%. A statistical classification framework was built for diagnosing cytomegalovirus status from the catalog of TCR beta chain sequences. In a later analysis, TCR nucleotide sequences were compared against IMGT/GENE-DB human TR gene sequences so that V and J genes could be assigned. Using the TCRdist pipeline, a later analysis assigned CDR3 sequences along with most-parsimonious VDJ recombination scenarios. A later analysis defined each TCR beta chain by its CDR3 amino acid sequence plus V-gene family, and excluded reads lacking a unique V-gene family. As a way to deal with suspected cross-contamination and a sequencing artifact, a later analysis dropped 640 or so nucleotide sequences that were highly shared and had low generation probability. In a later analysis, a clonal expansion index was calculated for each public chain from normalized within-repertoire ranks of inferred template counts. In a later analysis, generation probabilities were computed using a VDJ recombination model fitted to out-of-frame rearrangements, and the results were checked against IGoR. In a later analysis, TCR-TCR, TCR-HLA and TCR-CMV co-occurrence was scored with hypergeometric tests, and a repertoire-size bias correction was applied to TCR pairs. A later analysis estimated false discovery rates by permuting HLA or CMV assignments 20 times. A later analysis grouped co-occurring TCRs with DBSCAN, adding TCRdist sequence similarity when clustering within HLA-allele-positive subsets. Repertoires with fewer than 30,000 or more than 120,000 public chains, plus five repertoires with anomalous nucleotide sharing, were excluded from co-occurrence clustering. TCRdb stores this immuneACCESS table with in-frame sequences only. Part of the clones is absent; in the studies checked, under half of the shortfall reflects unresolved V genes, and no reason is known for the rest. V and J calls and clone size come straight from that table; D and trimming were deduced from the DNA. This sample is represented by about 160,000 clones; approximately 77% of them were singletons. The ten largest clones add up to about 1.6% of the sample.

CDR1 SGDLS and CDR2 YYNGEE are derived from the germline V gene. The CDR3 measures 10 amino acids from cysteine to phenylalanine. Only CDR3 DNA is held: 30 bases, read in frame from base 1. The junction shows trimming of 7 bases on V and 10 bases on J, plus 8 bases between the germline ends. Sequenced material: PBMCs. Recombination joined TRBV9 with TRBJ2-2; confidence is insufficient to name the D gene. The receptor was derived from a male donor in good health and CMV-seronegative. The DNA sequence is TGTGCCAGCGGCTTTTTGGAGCTGTTTTTT. Its translation is CASGFLELFF.